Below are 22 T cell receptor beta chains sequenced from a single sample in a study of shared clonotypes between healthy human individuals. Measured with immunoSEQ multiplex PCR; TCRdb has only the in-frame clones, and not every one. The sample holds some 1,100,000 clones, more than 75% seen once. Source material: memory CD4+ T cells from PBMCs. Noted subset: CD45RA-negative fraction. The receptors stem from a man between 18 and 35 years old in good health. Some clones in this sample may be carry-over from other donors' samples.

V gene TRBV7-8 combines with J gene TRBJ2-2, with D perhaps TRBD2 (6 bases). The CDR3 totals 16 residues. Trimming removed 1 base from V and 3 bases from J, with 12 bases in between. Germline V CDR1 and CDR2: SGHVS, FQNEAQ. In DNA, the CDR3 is TGTGCCAGCAGCTTAGTTGGGGGGAGTTACACCGGGGAGCTGTTTTTT. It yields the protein CASSLVGGSYTGELFF.

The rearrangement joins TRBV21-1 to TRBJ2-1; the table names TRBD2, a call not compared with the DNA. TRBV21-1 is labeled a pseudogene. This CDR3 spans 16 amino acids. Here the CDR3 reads CASSSQLADSYNEQFF. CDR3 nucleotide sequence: TGTGCCAGCAGCTCGCAACTAGCGGACTCCTACAATGAGCAGTTCTTC.

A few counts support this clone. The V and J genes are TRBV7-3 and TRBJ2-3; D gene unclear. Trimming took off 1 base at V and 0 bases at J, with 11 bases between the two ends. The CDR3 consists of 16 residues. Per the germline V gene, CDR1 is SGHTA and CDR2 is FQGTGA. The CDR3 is CASSLMGKASTDTQYF. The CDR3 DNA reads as TGTGCCAGCAGCTTAATGGGGAAGGCTAGCACAGATACGCAGTATTTT.

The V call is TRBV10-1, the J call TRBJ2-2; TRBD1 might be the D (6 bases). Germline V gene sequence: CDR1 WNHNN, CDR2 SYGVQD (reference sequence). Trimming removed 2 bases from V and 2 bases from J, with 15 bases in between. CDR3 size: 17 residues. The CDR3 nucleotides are TGCGCCAGCAGTGAGCCCCGGCCAGGGGATAACACCGGGGAGCTGTTTTTT. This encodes CASSEPRPGDNTGELFF.

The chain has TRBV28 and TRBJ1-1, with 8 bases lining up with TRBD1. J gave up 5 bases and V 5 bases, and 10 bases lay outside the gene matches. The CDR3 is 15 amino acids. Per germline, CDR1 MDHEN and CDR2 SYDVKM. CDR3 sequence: CASSIITGGRTEAFF. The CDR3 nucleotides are TGTGCCAGCAGTATAATAACAGGGGGGAGGACTGAAGCTTTCTTT.

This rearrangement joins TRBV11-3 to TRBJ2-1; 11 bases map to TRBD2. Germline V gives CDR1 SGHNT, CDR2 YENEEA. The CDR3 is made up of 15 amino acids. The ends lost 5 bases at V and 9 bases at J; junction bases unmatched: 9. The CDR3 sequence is CASSPGSGRGFEQFF. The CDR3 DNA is TGTGCCAGCAGCCCGGGTAGCGGGAGGGGCTTTGAGCAGTTCTTC.

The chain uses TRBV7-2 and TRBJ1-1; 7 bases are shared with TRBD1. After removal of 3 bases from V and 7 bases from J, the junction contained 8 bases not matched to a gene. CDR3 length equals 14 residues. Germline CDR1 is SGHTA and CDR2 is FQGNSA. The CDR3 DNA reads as TGTGCCAGCAGCTTGATGGGGCAGGGGGTTGAAGCTTTCTTT. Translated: CASSLMGQGVEAFF. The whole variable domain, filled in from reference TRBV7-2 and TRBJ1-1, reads GAGVSQSPSNKVTEKGKDVELRCDPISGHTALYWYRQSLGQGLEFLIYFQGNSAPDKSGLPSDRFSAERTGGSVSTLTIQRTQQEDSAVYLCASSLMGQGVEAFFGQGTRLTVV.

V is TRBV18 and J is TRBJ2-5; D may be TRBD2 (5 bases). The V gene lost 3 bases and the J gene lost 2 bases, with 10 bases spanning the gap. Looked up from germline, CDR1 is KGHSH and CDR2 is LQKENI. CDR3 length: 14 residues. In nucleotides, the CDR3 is TGTGCCAGCTCACCCGGACTCATACAAGAGACCCAGTACTTC. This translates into CASSPGLIQETQYF.

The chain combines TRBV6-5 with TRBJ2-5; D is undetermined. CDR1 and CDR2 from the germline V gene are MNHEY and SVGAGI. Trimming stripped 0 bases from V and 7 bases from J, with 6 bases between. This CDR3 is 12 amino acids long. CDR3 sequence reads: CASSYSLGTQYF. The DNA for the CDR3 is TGTGCCAGCAGTTACTCCCTCGGGACCCAGTACTTC.

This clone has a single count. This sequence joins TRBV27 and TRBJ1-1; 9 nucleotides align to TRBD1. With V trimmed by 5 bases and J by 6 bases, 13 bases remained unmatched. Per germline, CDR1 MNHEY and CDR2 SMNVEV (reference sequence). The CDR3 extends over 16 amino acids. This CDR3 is CASSDPGQGRFAEAFF. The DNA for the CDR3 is TGTGCCAGCAGTGACCCGGGACAGGGAAGGTTCGCTGAAGCTTTCTTT.

The CDR3 region has the DNA TGTGCCAGCAGCCCCGACCGACGGGACTATGGCTACACCTTC. Translated, it gives CASSPDRRDYGYTF. The chain combines TRBV5-4 with TRBJ1-2; no firm D call. This CDR3 comprises 14 residues. V was trimmed by 4 bases and J by 3 bases, leaving 13 bases between them. CDR1 and CDR2 (germline): SGHNT, YYREEE (reference sequence).

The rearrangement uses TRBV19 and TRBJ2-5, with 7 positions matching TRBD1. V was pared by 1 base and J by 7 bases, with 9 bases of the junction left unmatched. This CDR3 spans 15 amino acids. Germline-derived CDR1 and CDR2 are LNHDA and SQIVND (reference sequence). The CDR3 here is CASSIGAGGVGTQYF. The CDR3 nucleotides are TGTGCCAGTAGTATAGGAGCAGGGGGAGTCGGGACCCAGTACTTC.

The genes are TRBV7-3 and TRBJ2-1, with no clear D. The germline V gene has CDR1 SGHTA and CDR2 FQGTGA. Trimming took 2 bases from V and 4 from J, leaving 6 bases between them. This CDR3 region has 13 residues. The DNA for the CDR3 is TGTGCCAGCAGCTTAGCGGAGTACAATGAGCAGTTCTTC. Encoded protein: CASSLAEYNEQFF.

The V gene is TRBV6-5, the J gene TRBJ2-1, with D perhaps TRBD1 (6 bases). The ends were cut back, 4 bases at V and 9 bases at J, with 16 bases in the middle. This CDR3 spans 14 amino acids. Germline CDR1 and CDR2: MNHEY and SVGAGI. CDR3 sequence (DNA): TGTGCCAGCAGTTCCGGACAGTGGGCAGGTGAGCAGTTCTTC. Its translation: CASSSGQWAGEQFF.

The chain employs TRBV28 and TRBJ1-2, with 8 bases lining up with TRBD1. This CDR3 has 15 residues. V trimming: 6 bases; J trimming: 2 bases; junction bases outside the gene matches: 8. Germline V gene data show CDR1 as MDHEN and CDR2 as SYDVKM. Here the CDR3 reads CASRRTGTLNYGYTF. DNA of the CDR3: TGTGCCAGCAGAAGGACAGGGACCCTCAACTATGGCTACACCTTC.

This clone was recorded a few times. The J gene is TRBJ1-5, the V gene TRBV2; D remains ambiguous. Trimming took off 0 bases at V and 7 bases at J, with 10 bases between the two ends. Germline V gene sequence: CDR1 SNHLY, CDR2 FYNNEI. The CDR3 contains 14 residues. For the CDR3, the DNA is TGTGCCAGCAGTGAAGCGGGCCCAGTGCAGCCCCAGCATTTT. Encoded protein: CASSEAGPVQPQHF. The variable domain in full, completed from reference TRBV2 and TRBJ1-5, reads EPEVTQTPSHQVTQMGQEVILRCVPISNHLYFYWYRQILGQKVEFLVSFYNNEISEKSEIFDDQFSVERPDGSNFTLKIRSTKLEDSAMYFCASSEAGPVQPQHFGDGTRLSIL.

CDR3 bases: TGTGCCACCAGCCTGGGGGGACAAGAGACCCAGTACTTC. As protein: CATSLGGQETQYF. The V gene is TRBV15, the J gene TRBJ2-5, with a weak D call TRBD2 (6 bases). The CDR3 sequence is 13 residues long. The ends were cut back, 5 bases at V and 2 bases at J, with 9 bases in the middle. In germline, CDR1 is LNHNV, CDR2 YYDKDF (reference sequence).

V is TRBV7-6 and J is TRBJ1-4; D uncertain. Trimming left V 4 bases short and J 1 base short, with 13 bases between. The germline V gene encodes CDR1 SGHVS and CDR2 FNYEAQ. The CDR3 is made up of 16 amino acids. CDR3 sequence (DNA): TGTGCCAGCAGCTCCGGGTATTCGGAAACTAATGAAAAACTGTTTTTT. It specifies CASSSGYSETNEKLFF.

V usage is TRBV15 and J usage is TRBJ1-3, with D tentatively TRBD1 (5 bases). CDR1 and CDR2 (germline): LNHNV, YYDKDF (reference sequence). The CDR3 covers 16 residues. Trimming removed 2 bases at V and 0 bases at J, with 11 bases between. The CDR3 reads CATSRRQPNSGNTIYF. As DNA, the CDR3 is TGTGCCACCAGCAGACGACAGCCCAACTCTGGAAACACCATATATTTT. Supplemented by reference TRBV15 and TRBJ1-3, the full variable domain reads DAMVIQNPRYQVTQFGKPVTLSCSQTLNHNVMYWYQQKSSQAPKLLFHYYDKDFNNEADTPDNFQSRRPNTSFCFLDIRSPGLGDTAMYLCATSRRQPNSGNTIYFGEGSWLTVV.

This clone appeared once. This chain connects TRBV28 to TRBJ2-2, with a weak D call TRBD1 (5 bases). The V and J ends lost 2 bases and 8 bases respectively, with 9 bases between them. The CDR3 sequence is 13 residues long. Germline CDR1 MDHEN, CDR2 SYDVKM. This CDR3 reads CASSLQGRGELFF. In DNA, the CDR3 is TGTGCCAGCAGTTTACAGGGAAGGGGGGAGCTGTTTTTT.

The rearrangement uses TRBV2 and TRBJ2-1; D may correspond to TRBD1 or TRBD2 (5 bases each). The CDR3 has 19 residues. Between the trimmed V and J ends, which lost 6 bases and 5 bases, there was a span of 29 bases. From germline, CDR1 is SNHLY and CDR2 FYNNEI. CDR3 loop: CASSHGTPKSGGPNNEQFF. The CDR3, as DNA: TGTGCCAGCAGCCACGGGACGCCTAAATCTGGTGGACCGAACAATGAGCAGTTCTTC.

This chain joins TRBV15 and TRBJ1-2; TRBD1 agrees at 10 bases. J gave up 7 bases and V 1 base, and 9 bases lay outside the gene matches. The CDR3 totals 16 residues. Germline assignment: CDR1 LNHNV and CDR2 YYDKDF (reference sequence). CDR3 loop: CATSRVRDRGLSGYTF. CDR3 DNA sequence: TGTGCCACCAGCAGAGTCCGGGACAGGGGTCTTAGTGGCTACACCTTC. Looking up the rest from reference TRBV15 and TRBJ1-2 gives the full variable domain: DAMVIQNPRYQVTQFGKPVTLSCSQTLNHNVMYWYQQKSSQAPKLLFHYYDKDFNNEADTPDNFQSRRPNTSFCFLDIRSPGLGDTAMYLCATSRVRDRGLSGYTFGSGTRLTVV.